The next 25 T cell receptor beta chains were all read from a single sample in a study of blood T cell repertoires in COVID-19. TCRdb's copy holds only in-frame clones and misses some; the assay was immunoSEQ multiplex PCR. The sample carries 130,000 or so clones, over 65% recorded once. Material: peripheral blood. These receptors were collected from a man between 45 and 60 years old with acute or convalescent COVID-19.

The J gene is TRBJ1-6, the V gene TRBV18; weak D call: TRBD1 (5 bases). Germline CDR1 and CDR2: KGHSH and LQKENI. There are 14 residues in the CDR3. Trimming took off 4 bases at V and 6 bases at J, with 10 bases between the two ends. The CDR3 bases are TGTGCCAGCTCACAAACGGGGGGTAATTCACCCCTCCACTTT. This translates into CASSQTGGNSPLHF.

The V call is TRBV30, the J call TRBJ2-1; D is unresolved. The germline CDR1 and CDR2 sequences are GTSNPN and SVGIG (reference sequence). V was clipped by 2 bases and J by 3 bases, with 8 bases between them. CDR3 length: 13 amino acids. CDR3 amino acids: CAWSSYSYNEQFF. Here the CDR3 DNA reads TGTGCCTGGAGTTCTTACAGCTACAATGAGCAGTTCTTC.

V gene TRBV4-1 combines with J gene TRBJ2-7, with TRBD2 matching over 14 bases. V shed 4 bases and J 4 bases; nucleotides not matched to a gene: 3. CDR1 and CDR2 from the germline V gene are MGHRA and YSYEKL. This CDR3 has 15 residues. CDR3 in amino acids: CASSLGTSGGYEQYV. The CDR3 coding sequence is TGCGCCAGCAGCCTAGGGACTAGCGGGGGTTACGAGCAGTACGTC.

CDR3 amino acids: CASSTRTGDYGYTF. As DNA, the CDR3 is TGCGCCAGCAGCACCAGGACAGGGGACTATGGCTACACCTTC. This sequence joins TRBV5-1 and TRBJ1-2, with 9 bases aligning to TRBD1. The V and J ends lost 4 bases and 3 bases, in that order; junction bases with no gene match: 4. Germline CDR1 reads SGHRS; CDR2 reads YFSETQ. The CDR3 extends over 14 amino acids.

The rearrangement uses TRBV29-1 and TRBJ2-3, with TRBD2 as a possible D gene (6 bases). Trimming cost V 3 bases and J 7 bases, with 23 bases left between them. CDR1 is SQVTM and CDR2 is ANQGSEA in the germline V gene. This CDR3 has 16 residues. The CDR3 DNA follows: TGCAGCGTTGAGGGAGGACGGAGGCACTCGAACCATACGCAGTATTTT. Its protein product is CSVEGGRRHSNHTQYF.

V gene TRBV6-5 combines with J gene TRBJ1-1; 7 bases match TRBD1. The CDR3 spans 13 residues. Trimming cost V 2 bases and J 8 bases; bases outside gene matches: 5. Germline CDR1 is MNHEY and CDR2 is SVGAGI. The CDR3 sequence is CASSYGSTGEAFF. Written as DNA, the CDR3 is TGTGCCAGCAGTTACGGGTCGACAGGGGAAGCTTTCTTT.

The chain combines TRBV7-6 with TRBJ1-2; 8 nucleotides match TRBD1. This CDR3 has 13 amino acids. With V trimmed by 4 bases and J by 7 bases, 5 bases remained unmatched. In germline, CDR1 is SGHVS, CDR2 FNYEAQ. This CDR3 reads CASSSDRGGGYTF. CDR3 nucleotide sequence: TGTGCCAGCAGCTCAGACAGGGGAGGTGGCTACACCTTC.

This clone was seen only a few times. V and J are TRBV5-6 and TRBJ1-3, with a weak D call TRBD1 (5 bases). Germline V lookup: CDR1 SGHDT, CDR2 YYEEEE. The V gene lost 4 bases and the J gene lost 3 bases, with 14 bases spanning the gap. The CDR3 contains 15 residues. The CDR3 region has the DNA TGTGCCAGCAGCGCCGGCCCCGGGGGTGGAAACACCATATATTTT. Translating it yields CASSAGPGGGNTIYF.

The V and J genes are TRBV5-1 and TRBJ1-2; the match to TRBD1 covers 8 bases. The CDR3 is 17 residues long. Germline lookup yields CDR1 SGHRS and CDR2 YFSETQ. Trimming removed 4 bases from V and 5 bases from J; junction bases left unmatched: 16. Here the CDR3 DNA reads TGCGCCAGCAGCCCGGGGAGGGACAGGCCTTTGGGGTATGGCTACACCTTC. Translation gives CASSPGRDRPLGYGYTF.

CDR3 residues: CASNRGGAFEQFF. CDR3 bases: TGTGCCAGTAATAGAGGGGGGGCCTTTGAGCAGTTCTTC. The J gene is TRBJ2-1, the V gene TRBV19; TRBD2 might be the D (7 bases). The V and J ends lost 7 bases and 9 bases respectively, with 16 bases between them. Per germline, CDR1 LNHDA and CDR2 SQIVND (reference sequence). The CDR3 sequence is 13 residues long. Based on the CDR3 plus reference TRBV19 and TRBJ2-1, the full variable domain is DGGITQSPKYLFRKEGQNVTLSCEQNLNHDAMYWYRQDPGQGLRLIYYSQIVNDFQKGDIAEGYSVSREKKESFPLTVTSAQKNPTAFYLCASNRGGAFEQFFGPGTRLTVL.

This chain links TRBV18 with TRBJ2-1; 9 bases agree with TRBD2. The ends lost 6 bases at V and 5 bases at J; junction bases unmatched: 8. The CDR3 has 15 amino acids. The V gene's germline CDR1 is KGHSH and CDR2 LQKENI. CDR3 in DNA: TGTGCCAGCTCCCACCCTAGCGGGGATAACAATGAGCAGTTCTTC. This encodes CASSHPSGDNNEQFF.

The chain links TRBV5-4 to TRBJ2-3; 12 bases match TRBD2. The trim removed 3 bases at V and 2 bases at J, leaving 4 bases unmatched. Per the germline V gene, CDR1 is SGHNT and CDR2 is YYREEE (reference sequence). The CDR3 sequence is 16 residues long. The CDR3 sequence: CASSSPSGGDTDTQYF. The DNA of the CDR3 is TGTGCCAGCAGCTCCCCTAGCGGGGGGGACACAGATACGCAGTATTTT.

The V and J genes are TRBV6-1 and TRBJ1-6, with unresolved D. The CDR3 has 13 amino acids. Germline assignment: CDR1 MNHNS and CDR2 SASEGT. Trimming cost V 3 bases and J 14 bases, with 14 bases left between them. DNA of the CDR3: TGTGCCAGCAGTGAGAACTTATTCTTGGCCCTCCACTTT. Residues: CASSENLFLALHF.

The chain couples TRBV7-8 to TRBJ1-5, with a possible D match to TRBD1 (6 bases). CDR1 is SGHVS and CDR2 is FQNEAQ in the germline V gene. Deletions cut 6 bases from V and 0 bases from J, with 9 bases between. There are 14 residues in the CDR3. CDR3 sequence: CASRTGYSNQPQHF. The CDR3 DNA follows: TGTGCCAGCAGGACAGGTTATAGCAATCAGCCCCAGCATTTT. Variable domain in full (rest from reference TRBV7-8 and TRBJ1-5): GAGVSQSPRYKVAKRGQDVALRCDPISGHVSLFWYQQALGQGPEFLTYFQNEAQLDKSGLPSDRFFAERPEGSVSTLKIQRTQQEDSAVYLCASRTGYSNQPQHFGDGTRLSIL.

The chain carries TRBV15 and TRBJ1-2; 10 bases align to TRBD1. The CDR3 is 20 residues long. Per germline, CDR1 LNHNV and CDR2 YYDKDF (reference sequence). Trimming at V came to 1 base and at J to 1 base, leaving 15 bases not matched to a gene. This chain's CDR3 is CATSRGNIPGQGRDNYGYTF. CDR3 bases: TGTGCCACCAGCAGAGGGAATATCCCGGGACAGGGGAGGGATAACTATGGCTACACCTTC.

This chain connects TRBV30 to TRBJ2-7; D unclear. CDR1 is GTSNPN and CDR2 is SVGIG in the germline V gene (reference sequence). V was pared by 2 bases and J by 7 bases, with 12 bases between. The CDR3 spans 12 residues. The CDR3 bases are TGTGCCTGGAGTATCAGGCTGGGTGAGCAGTACTTC. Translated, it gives CAWSIRLGEQYF.

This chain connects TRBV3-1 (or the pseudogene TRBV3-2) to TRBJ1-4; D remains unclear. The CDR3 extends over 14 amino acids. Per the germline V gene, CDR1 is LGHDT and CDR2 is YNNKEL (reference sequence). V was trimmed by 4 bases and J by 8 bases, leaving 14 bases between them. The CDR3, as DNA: TGTGCCAGCAGCCTTTCTCTCTGGGAGGAAAAACTGTTTTTT. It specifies CASSLSLWEEKLFF.

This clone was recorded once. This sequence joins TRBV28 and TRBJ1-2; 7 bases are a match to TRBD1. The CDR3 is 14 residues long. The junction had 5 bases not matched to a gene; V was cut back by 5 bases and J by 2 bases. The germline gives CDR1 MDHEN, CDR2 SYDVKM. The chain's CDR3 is CASSTGTANYGYTF. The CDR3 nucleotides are TGTGCCAGCAGTACCGGGACAGCAAACTATGGCTACACCTTC.

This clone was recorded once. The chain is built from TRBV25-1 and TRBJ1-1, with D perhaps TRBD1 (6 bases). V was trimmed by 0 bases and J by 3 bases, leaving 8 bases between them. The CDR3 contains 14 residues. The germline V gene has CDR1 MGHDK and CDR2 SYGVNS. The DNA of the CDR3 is TGTGCCAGCAGTGAATACGGGGGGCACACTGAAGCTTTCTTT. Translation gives CASSEYGGHTEAFF.

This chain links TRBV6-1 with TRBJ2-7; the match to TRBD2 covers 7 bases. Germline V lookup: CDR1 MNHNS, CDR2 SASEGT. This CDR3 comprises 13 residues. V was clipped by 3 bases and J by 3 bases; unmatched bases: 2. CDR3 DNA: TGTGCCAGCAGTGACCGGGGGGACTACGAGCAGTACGTC. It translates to CASSDRGDYEQYV.

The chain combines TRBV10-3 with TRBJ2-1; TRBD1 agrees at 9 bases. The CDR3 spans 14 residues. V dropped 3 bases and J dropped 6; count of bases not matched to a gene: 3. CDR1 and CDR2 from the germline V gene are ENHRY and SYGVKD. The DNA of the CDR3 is TGTGCCATCAGTGACCCGGGACAGGGCAATGAGCAGTTCTTC. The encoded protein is CAISDPGQGNEQFF.

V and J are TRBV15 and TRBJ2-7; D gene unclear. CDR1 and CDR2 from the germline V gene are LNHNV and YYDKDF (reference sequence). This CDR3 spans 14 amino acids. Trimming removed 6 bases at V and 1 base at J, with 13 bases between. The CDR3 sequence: CATRNSLKSYEQYF. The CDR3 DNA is TGTGCCACCAGAAACAGCCTGAAATCCTACGAGCAGTACTTC. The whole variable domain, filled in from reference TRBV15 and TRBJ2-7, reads DAMVIQNPRYQVTQFGKPVTLSCSQTLNHNVMYWYQQKSSQAPKLLFHYYDKDFNNEADTPDNFQSRRPNTSFCFLDIRSPGLGDTAMYLCATRNSLKSYEQYFGPGTRLTVT.

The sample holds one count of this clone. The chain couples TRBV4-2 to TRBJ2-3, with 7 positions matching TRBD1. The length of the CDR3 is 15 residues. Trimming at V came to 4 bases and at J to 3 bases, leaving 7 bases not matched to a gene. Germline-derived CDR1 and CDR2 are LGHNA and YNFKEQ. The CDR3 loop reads CASSPTGSNTDTQYF. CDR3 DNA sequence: TGTGCCAGCAGCCCGACAGGGTCTAATACAGATACGCAGTATTTT.

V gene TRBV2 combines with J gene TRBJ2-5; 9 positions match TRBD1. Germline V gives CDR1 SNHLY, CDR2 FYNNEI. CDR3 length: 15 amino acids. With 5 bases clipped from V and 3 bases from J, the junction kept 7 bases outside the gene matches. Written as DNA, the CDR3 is TGTGCCAGCAGTCAACAGGGGGCGGTCGAAGAGACCCAGTACTTC. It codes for CASSQQGAVEETQYF. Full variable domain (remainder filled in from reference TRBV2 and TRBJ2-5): EPEVTQTPSHQVTQMGQEVILRCVPISNHLYFYWYRQILGQKVEFLVSFYNNEISEKSEIFDDQFSVERPDGSNFTLKIRSTKLEDSAMYFCASSQQGAVEETQYFGPGTRLLVL.

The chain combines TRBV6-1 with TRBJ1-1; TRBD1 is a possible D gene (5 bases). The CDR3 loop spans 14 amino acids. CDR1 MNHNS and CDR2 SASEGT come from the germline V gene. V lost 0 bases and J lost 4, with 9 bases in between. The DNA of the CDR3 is TGTGCCAGCAGTGAAGCGGGCAGGGCCACTGAAGCTTTCTTT. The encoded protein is CASSEAGRATEAFF.